The 25 T cell receptor beta chains below were found in one sample sequenced in a study of a mutant IDH1 vaccine in newly diagnosed glioma. Time point here: week 47, end of study. Doses consisted of 300 ug of mutant IDH1 20-mer peptide each, paired with topical imiquimod. The antigens these receptors bind are not known. TCRdb keeps only in-frame clones here, not all; method: immunoSEQ multiplex PCR. Of 35,000 to 40,000 clones in the sample, 75% were seen once. The starting material was PBMCs, obtained from a glioma patient whose treatment included an IDH1 peptide vaccine. The origin of the receptors is a man aged 40-50 years with glioma.

The chain links TRBV5-1 to TRBJ2-1; perhaps TRBD2 as D (6 bases). Germline CDR1 is SGHRS and CDR2 is YFSETQ. This CDR3 comprises 16 residues. V was clipped by 0 bases and J by 0 bases, with 10 bases between them. Here the CDR3 DNA reads TGCGCCAGCAGCTTGGGTAGCGGCTTCTCCTACAATGAGCAGTTCTTC. Translating it yields CASSLGSGFSYNEQFF.

The rearrangement uses TRBV19 and TRBJ2-5; tentatively, D is TRBD2 (5 bases). Germline assignment: CDR1 LNHDA and CDR2 SQIVND (reference sequence). Trimming removed 0 bases at V and 7 bases at J, with 6 bases between. CDR3 size: 12 residues. CDR3 bases: TGTGCCAGTAGTATAGATGGGAGGACCCAGTACTTC. Its translation is CASSIDGRTQYF.

The V call is TRBV6-1, the J call TRBJ2-7; TRBD2 agrees at 7 bases. Trimming at V came to 4 bases and at J to 5 bases, leaving 5 bases not matched to a gene. The CDR3 consists of 13 residues. The germline gives CDR1 MNHNS, CDR2 SASEGT. CDR3 residues: CASSGGGGDEQYV. The CDR3 region has the DNA TGTGCCAGCAGTGGGGGGGGAGGGGACGAGCAGTACGTC.

The rearrangement links TRBV4-1 to TRBJ1-5, with a possible D match to TRBD1 (6 bases). V gave up 5 bases and J gave up 0 bases, with 11 bases separating them. Germline V gene lookup returns CDR1 MGHRA and CDR2 YSYEKL. The CDR3 consists of 15 residues. In DNA form, the CDR3 reads TGCGCCAGCAGCGCTCAGACAGGTAGCAATCAGCCCCAGCATTTT. It specifies CASSAQTGSNQPQHF.

The chain uses TRBV28 and TRBJ1-3, with a weak D call TRBD1 (6 bases). This CDR3 spans 15 amino acids. Trimming took off 3 bases at V and 2 bases at J, with 11 bases between the two ends. CDR1 is MDHEN, CDR2 SYDVKM, per germline. The CDR3 region has the DNA TGTGCCAGCAGTTTCCCGGCAGGGGCTGGAAACACCATATATTTT. Translation: CASSFPAGAGNTIYF.

V usage is TRBV25-1 and J usage is TRBJ2-1; 11 nucleotides match TRBD2. Germline CDR1 and CDR2: MGHDK and SYGVNS. The junction had 3 bases not matched to a gene; V was cut back by 4 bases and J by 4 bases. This CDR3 region has 15 residues. The CDR3 coding sequence is TGTGCCAGCAGTGCGGGACTAGCGGCGTACAATGAGCAGTTCTTC. It is translated as CASSAGLAAYNEQFF.

This clone was seen more than once but under ten times. The V call is TRBV6-1, the J call TRBJ2-1, with unresolved D. V lost 0 bases, J lost 4 bases, and 10 bases lay in between. The CDR3 runs to 15 residues. CDR1 and CDR2 (germline): MNHNS, SASEGT. The CDR3, as DNA: TGTGCCAGCAGTGAAGCGCCCCGACCTTACAATGAGCAGTTCTTC. Its translation: CASSEAPRPYNEQFF.

The chain is built from TRBV5-1 and TRBJ2-1; 11 bases fit TRBD2. Germline CDR1 is SGHRS and CDR2 is YFSETQ. The CDR3 has 16 amino acids. Trimming removed 2 bases from V and 6 bases from J; junction bases left unmatched: 7. The CDR3 coding sequence is TGCGCCAGCAGCTTCGGACTAGCGGGTCTACGCAATGAGCAGTTCTTC. It yields the protein CASSFGLAGLRNEQFF.

The rearrangement links TRBV4-2 to TRBJ2-1; D unresolved. The germline gives CDR1 LGHNA, CDR2 YNFKEQ. With 1 base removed from V and 0 bases from J, the gap between germline ends came to 13 bases. The CDR3 extends over 17 amino acids. CDR3 region: CASSQVHDSSSYNEQFF. DNA of the CDR3: TGTGCCAGCAGCCAAGTCCACGACTCGAGCTCCTACAATGAGCAGTTCTTC.

The V call is TRBV5-4, the J call TRBJ2-5, with TRBD1 as a possible D gene (5 bases). Near its end, the DNA agrees better with TRBJ2-7, so the J call may be wrong. There are 15 residues in the CDR3. Germline CDR1 reads SGHNT; CDR2 reads YYREEE (reference sequence). CDR3 DNA sequence: TGTGCCAGCAGCTCGCCCACTGACAGCCCCTACGAGCAGTACTTC. It encodes CASSSPTDSPYEQYF.

This chain joins TRBV11-3 and TRBJ2-1; D is undetermined. This CDR3 has 13 residues. Germline V gene lookup returns CDR1 SGHNT and CDR2 YENEEA. The germline V and J ends were trimmed by 5 bases and 8 bases, with 13 bases remaining between them. As DNA, the CDR3 is TGTGCCAGCAGCCTGGACCTAGGCCATGAGCAGTTCTTC. Translating gives CASSLDLGHEQFF.

V gene TRBV13 combines with J gene TRBJ2-7; weak D call: TRBD2 (7 bases). Germline V lookup: CDR1 PRHDT, CDR2 FYEKMQ (reference sequence). V lost 0 bases and J lost 4, with 16 bases in between. The CDR3 is 16 residues long. The CDR3 sequence is CASSLGRGRGGYEQYF. CDR3 nucleotide sequence: TGTGCCAGCAGCTTAGGCCGAGGCAGGGGAGGGTACGAGCAGTACTTC.

This chain connects TRBV5-4 to TRBJ2-2; D is possibly TRBD2 (5 bases). The CDR3 length is 16 residues. Trimming pared 0 bases from V and 6 bases from J, leaving 15 bases between. Germline assignment: CDR1 SGHNT and CDR2 YYREEE (reference sequence). The CDR3 is CASSLASSLSAGELFF. The CDR3 DNA is TGTGCCAGCAGCTTGGCCAGTAGCCTTAGCGCCGGGGAGCTGTTTTTT.

This clone was detected a few times. The chain couples TRBV30 to TRBJ1-1; D may be TRBD1 (6 bases). Germline values: CDR1 GTSNPN, CDR2 SVGIG (reference sequence). CDR3 size: 13 residues. V was cut by 4 bases and J by 1 base, with 10 bases left in between. The CDR3 here is CAWTPGQNTEAFF. CDR3 coding DNA: TGTGCCTGGACCCCGGGACAGAACACTGAAGCTTTCTTT.

The J gene is TRBJ2-3, the V gene TRBV6-1, with TRBD2 identical over 7 bases. The trim removed 8 bases at V and 0 bases at J, leaving 8 bases unmatched. From germline, CDR1 is MNHNS and CDR2 SASEGT. This CDR3 spans 15 amino acids. DNA of the CDR3: TGTGCCAGCGAACGGGCTAGCGGCAGCACAGATACGCAGTATTTT. Translated: CASERASGSTDTQYF.

The genes are TRBV2 and TRBJ1-2; a weak D match, TRBD1 (5 bases). Germline lookup yields CDR1 SNHLY and CDR2 FYNNEI. V lost 5 bases to trimming and J lost 3 bases, with 10 bases between them. This CDR3 is 13 amino acids long. The CDR3 bases are TGTGCCAGCAGTCCACAGGTTTACTATGGCTACACCTTC. This gives the protein CASSPQVYYGYTF. The complete variable domain, with remaining parts taken from reference TRBV2 and TRBJ1-2, reads EPEVTQTPSHQVTQMGQEVILRCVPISNHLYFYWYRQILGQKVEFLVSFYNNEISEKSEIFDDQFSVERPDGSNFTLKIRSTKLEDSAMYFCASSPQVYYGYTFGSGTRLTVV.

In its sample, this clone was seen a few times. This chain uses TRBV7-2 with TRBJ2-3; 7 bases fit TRBD2. V trimming: 5 bases; J trimming: 1 base; junction bases outside the gene matches: 9. Germline V gives CDR1 SGHTA, CDR2 FQGNSA. CDR3 length: 16 amino acids. In DNA form, the CDR3 reads TGTGCCAGCAGCACACAAGCGGGGACGGGCACAGATACGCAGTATTTT. Protein: CASSTQAGTGTDTQYF.

V gene TRBV21-1 combines with J gene TRBJ2-7; TRBD1 was called by the table and not checked on the DNA. TRBV21-1 is a known pseudogene. CDR3 length: 18 amino acids. The CDR3: CASSQGGPGQVRNYEQYV. The CDR3 coding sequence is TGTGCCAGCAGCCAAGGAGGCCCGGGACAGGTAAGAAACTACGAGCAGTACGTC.

The chain recombines TRBV19 with TRBJ2-5; TRBD2 agrees at 11 bases. CDR1 and CDR2 from the germline V gene are LNHDA and SQIVND (reference sequence). The CDR3 is 15 residues long. V trimming: 5 bases; J trimming: 3 bases; junction bases outside the gene matches: 5. The CDR3 spells CASSWTSGPKETQYF. CDR3 coding DNA: TGTGCCAGTAGTTGGACTAGCGGGCCCAAAGAGACCCAGTACTTC.

This chain joins TRBV7-2 and TRBJ2-3; D gene uncertain. Germline V gives CDR1 SGHTA, CDR2 FQGNSA. This CDR3 comprises 11 residues. The germline V and J ends were trimmed by 5 bases and 1 base, with 1 base remaining between them. The CDR3 coding sequence is TGTGCCAGCAGCCGCACAGATACGCAGTATTTT. It is translated as CASSRTDTQYF.

The V and J genes are TRBV9 and TRBJ2-7; D gene unclear. The ends were cut back, 7 bases at V and 1 base at J, with 15 bases in the middle. Germline V lookup: CDR1 SGDLS, CDR2 YYNGEE. The CDR3 is made up of 14 amino acids. Written as DNA, the CDR3 is TGTGCCAGCTCAGGAAGCTTGATATCCTACGAGCAGTACTTC. This sequence encodes CASSGSLISYEQYF.

The chain carries TRBV6-1 and TRBJ1-5; weak D call: TRBD1 (5 bases). V was trimmed by 7 bases and J by 6 bases, leaving 16 bases between them. This CDR3 is built from 14 residues. Germline CDR1 reads MNHNS; CDR2 reads SASEGT. As DNA, the CDR3 is TGTGCCAGCACACTAGGGGATGGACGTCAGCCCCAGCATTTT. Translated: CASTLGDGRQPQHF.

The chain uses TRBV11-3 and TRBJ1-2; D unclear. Trimming shortened V by 3 bases and J by 8 bases, and 13 bases separated the two germline ends. From germline, CDR1 is SGHNT and CDR2 YENEEA. This CDR3 has 13 amino acids. CDR3 sequence (DNA): TGTGCCAGCAGCTTTCAAACCCAAGGAGGCTACACCTTC. Translation: CASSFQTQGGYTF.

This chain links TRBV5-5 with TRBJ2-7; TRBD1 agrees at 9 bases. Germline loops: CDR1 SGHKS, CDR2 YYEKEE (reference sequence). V lost 4 bases and J lost 3; bases outside the gene matches: 5. This CDR3 comprises 14 residues. CDR3 sequence: CASSLGQGSYEQYF. The CDR3 coding sequence is TGTGCCAGCAGCCTCGGACAGGGGAGCTACGAGCAGTACTTC.

The chain links TRBV2 to TRBJ2-1; D is unresolved. V was trimmed by 5 bases and J by 10 bases, leaving 6 bases between them. This CDR3 comprises 10 residues. In germline, CDR1 is SNHLY, CDR2 FYNNEI. CDR3 nucleotides: TGTGCCAGCAGTCTACAAGAGCAGTTCTTC. It is translated as CASSLQEQFF.